Described below is a single T cell receptor beta chain sequence and its context. Authors' data handling: It was from reference gene primer amplification that nucleated cell counts were estimated. TCRdb's copy holds only in-frame clones and misses some; the assay was immunoSEQ multiplex PCR. That table supplies the V and J calls and clone size; D and trimming were determined from the DNA. This sample carries 300,000 to 400,000 clones, more than 70% of them seen once, and the ten largest clones take 1.2%. Categorization into cohorts depended on clinical history that participants reported. The sample belongs to a study of blood T cell repertoires in COVID-19. V lost 6 bases to trimming and J lost 0 bases, with 13 bases between them. From germline, CDR1 is MNHEY and CDR2 SMNVEV (reference sequence). The CDR3 runs 15 residues.

The source of this sequence is a woman younger than 30 who had recovered from COVID-19. The rearrangement uses TRBV27 and TRBJ2-3, with D perhaps TRBD1 (5 bases). Sequenced: PBMCs or T cells enriched from blood (not recorded which). This CDR3 is CASSLGAASTDTQYF. CDR3 nucleotides: TGTGCCAGCAGCCTAGGGGCGGCTAGCACAGATACGCAGTATTTT.